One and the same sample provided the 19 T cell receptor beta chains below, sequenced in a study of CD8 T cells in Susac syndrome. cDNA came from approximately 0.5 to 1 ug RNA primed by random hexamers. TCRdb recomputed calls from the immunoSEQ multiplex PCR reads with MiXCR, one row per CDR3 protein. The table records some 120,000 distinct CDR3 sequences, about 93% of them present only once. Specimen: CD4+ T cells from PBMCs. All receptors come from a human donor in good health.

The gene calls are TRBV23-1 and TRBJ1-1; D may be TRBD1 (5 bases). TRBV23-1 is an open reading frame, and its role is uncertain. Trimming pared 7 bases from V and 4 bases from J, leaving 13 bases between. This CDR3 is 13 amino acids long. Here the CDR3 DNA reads TGCGCCAGCATTGGGGGGGAGTGCACTGAAGCTTTCTTT. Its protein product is CASIGGECTEAFF.

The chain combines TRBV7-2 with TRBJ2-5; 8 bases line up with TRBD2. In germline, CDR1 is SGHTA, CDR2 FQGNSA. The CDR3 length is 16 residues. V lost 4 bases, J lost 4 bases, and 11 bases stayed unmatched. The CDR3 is CASSSGLLAGRETQYF. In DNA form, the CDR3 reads TGTGCCAGCAGCTCTGGCCTATTAGCGGGACGAGAGACCCAGTACTTC.

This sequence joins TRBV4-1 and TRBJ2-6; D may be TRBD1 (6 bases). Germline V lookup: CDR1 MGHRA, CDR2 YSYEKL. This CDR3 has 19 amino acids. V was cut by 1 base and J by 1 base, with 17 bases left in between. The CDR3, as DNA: TGCGCCAGCAGCCAAGTAGGCGACAGGTTCCCATCTGGGGCCAACGTCCTGACTTTC. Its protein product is CASSQVGDRFPSGANVLTF.

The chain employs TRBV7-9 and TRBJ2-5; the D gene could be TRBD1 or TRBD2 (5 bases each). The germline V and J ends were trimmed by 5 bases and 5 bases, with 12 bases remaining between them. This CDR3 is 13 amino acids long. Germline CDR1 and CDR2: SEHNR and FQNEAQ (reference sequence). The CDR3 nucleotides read TGTGCCAGCAGCCCGCGGGCAGGGGAGACCCAGTACTTC. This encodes CASSPRAGETQYF.

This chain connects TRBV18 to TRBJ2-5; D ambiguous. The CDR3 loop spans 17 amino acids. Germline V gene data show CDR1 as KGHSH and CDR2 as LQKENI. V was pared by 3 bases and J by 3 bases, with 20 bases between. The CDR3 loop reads CASSPSALVQSKETQYF. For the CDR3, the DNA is TGTGCCAGCTCACCGTCTGCCTTAGTCCAAAGTAAAGAGACCCAGTACTTC.

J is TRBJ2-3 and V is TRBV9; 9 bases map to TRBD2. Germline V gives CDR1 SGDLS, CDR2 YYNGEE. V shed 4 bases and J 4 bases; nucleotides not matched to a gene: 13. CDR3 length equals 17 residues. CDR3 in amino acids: CASSFSPVAGVPDTQYF. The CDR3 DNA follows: TGTGCCAGCAGCTTCTCCCCCGTAGCGGGAGTTCCAGATACGCAGTATTTT.

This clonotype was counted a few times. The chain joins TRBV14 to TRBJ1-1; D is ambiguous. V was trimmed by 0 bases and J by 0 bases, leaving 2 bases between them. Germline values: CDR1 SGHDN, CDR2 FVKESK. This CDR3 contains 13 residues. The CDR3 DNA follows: TGTGCCAGCAGCCAAGATCTGAACACTGAAGCTTTCTTT. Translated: CASSQDLNTEAFF.

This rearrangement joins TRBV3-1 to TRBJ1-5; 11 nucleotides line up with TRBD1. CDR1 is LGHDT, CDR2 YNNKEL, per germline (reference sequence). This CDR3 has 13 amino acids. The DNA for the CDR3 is TGTGCGTCTAAGGGACAGGGGGATCAGCCCCAGCATTTT. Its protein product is CASKGQGDQPQHF.

As DNA, the CDR3 is TGTGCCAGCAGCCCTACAGGGAAAATGAACACTGAAGCTTTCTTT. This codes for CASSPTGKMNTEAFF. The V and J genes are TRBV3-1 and TRBJ1-1; a possible D gene is TRBD1 (6 bases). Germline-derived CDR1 and CDR2 are LGHDT and YNNKEL (reference sequence). The CDR3 extends over 15 amino acids. V lost 4 bases, J lost 0 bases, and 12 bases lay in between.

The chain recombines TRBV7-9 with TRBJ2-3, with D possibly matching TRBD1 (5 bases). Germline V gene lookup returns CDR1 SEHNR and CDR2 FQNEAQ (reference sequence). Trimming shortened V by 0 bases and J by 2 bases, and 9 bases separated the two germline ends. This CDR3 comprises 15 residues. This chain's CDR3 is CASSLASGITDTQYF. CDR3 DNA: TGTGCCAGCAGCTTAGCTTCAGGGATCACAGATACGCAGTATTTT.

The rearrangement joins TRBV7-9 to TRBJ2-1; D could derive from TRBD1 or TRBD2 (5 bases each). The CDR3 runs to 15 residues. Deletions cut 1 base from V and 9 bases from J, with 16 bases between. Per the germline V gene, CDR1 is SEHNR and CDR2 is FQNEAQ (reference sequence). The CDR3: CASSLDPGTSIEQFF. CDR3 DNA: TGTGCCAGCAGCTTAGACCCCGGGACCTCCATTGAGCAGTTCTTC. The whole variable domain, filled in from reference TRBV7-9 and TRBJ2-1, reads DTGVSQNPRHKITKRGQNVTFRCDPISEHNRLYWYRQTLGQGPEFLTYFQNEAQLEKSRLLSDRFSAERPKGSFSTLEIQRTEQGDSAMYLCASSLDPGTSIEQFFGPGTRLTVL.

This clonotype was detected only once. The CDR3: CASSTRAGDGYNEQFF. DNA of the CDR3: TGTGCCAGCTCAACTCGGGCGGGAGACGGGTACAATGAGCAGTTCTTC. This sequence joins TRBV18 and TRBJ2-1, with 7 bases identical to TRBD2. The CDR3 consists of 16 residues. The V gene's germline CDR1 is KGHSH and CDR2 LQKENI. V shed 5 bases and J 4 bases; nucleotides not matched to a gene: 11.

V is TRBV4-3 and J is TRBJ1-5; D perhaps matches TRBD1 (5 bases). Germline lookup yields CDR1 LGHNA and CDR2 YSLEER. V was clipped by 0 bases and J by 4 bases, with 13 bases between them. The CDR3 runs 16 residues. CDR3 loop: CASSQDPGRNNQPQHF. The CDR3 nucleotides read TGCGCCAGCAGCCAAGATCCGGGACGGAATAATCAGCCCCAGCATTTT.

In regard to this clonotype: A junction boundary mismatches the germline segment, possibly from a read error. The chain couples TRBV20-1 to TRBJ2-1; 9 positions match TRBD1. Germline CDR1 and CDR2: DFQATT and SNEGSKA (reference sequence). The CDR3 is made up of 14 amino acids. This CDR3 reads CTVVRDRELEEQFF. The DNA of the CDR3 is TGTACCGTCGTCCGGGACAGGGAATTAGAGGAGCAGTTCTTC.

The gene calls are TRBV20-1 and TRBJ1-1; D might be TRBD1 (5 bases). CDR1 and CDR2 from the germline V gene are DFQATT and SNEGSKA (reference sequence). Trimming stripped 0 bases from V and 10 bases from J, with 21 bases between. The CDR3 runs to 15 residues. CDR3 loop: CSARDSRAFGVVAFF. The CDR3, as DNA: TGCAGTGCTAGAGATTCCAGGGCTTTTGGTGTAGTAGCTTTCTTT.

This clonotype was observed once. The CDR3 sequence is CASSQVPDKNIQYF. The CDR3 DNA follows: TGCGCCAGCAGCCAAGTCCCCGACAAAAACATTCAGTACTTC. The V gene is TRBV4-3, the J gene TRBJ2-4; D ambiguous. The germline V and J ends were trimmed by 1 base and 3 bases, with 7 bases remaining between them. The germline V gene encodes CDR1 LGHNA and CDR2 YSLEER. The CDR3 runs 14 residues.

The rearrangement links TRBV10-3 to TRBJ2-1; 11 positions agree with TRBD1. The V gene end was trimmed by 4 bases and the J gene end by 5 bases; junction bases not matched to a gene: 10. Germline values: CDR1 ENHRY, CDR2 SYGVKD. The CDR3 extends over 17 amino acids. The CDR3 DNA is TGTGCCATCAGTGGGAGGACAGGGGGCGCGGGGGACAATGAGCAGTTCTTC. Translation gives CAISGRTGGAGDNEQFF.

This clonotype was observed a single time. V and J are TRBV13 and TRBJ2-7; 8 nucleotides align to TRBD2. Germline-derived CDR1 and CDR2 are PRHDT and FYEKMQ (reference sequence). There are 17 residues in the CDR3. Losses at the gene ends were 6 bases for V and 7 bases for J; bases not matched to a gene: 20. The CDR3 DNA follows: TGTGCCAGCAGTTTTCCCTCGACTAGCGACAATTTGGGTGAGCAGTACTTC. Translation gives CASSFPSTSDNLGEQYF.

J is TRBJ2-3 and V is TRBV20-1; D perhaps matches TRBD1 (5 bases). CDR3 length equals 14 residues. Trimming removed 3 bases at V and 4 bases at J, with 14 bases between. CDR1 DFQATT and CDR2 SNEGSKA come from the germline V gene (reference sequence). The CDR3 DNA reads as TGCAGTGCTAGTAAACAGGAGACGGCAGATACGCAGTATTTT. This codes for CSASKQETADTQYF.